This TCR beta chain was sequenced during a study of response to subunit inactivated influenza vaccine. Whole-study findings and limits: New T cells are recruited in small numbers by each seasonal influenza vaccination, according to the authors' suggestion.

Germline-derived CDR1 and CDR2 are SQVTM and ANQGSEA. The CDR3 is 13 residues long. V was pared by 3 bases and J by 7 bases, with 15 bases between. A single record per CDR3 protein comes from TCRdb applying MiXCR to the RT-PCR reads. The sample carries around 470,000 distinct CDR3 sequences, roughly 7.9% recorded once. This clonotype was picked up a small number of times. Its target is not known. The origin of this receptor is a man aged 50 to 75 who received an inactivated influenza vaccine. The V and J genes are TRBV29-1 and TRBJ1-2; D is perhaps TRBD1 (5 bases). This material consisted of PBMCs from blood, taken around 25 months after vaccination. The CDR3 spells CSVDKIGASGYTF. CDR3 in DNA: TGCAGCGTTGACAAGATAGGGGCGTCTGGCTACACCTTC.